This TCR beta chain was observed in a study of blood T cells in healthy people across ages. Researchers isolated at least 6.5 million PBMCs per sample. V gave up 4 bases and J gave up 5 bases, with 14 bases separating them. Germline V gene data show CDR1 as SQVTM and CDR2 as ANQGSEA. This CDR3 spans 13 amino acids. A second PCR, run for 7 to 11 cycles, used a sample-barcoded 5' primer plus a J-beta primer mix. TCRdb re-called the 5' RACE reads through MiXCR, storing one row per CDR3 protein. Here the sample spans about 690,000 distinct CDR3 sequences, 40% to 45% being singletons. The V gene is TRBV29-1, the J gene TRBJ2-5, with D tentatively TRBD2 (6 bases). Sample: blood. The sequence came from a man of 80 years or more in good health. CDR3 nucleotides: TGCAGCGTTGTTAAGGGTGGGGGGGAGACCCAGTACTTC. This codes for CSVVKGGGETQYF.